The rows below give T cell receptor beta chains drawn from one sample of a study of tumor-infiltrating lymphocytes in primary liver carcinoma. A single record per CDR3 protein comes from TCRdb applying MiXCR to the multiplex PCR reads. The repertoire includes about 320,000 distinct CDR3 sequences, about 62% of them detected once, and approximately 9.4% sits in the top ten. Sequencing input: peripheral blood. Source of these receptors: a man between 40 and 49 years old with primary liver carcinoma and hepatitis B virus infection. CDR3s include the opening cysteine and the closing phenylalanine or tryptophan. A D gene is named only where the DNA matches it firmly. Size is stated for part of the rows, as once, few or many counts, or as a class when the clone is expanded.

D: .
V: TRBV7-2
J: TRBJ2-1
size: once
CDR3: CASSFMHEQFF
DNA: TGTGCCAGCAGCTTTATGCATGAGCAGTTCTTC

D: TRBD2
V: TRBV29-1
J: TRBJ2-1
size: .
CDR3: CNVGLAGGFYNEHFF
DNA: TGCAACGTCGGACTAGCGGGAGGGTTCTACAATGAGCACTTCTTC

D: .
V: TRBV6-2/TRBV6-3
J: TRBJ2-7
size: few
CDR3: CASRVNLASEQYF
DNA: TGTGCCAGCAGGGTTAATCTAGCGAGCGAGCAGTACTTC

D: TRBD1
V: TRBV11-2
J: TRBJ1-1
size: few
CDR3: CASSVQGAESTEAFF
DNA: TGTGCCAGCAGCGTACAGGGGGCGGAGAGCACTGAAGCTTTCTTT

D: TRBD2
V: TRBV6-2/TRBV6-3
J: TRBJ2-7
size: medium-sized
CDR3: CASSYGLATEQYF
DNA: TGTGCCAGCAGTTACGGACTAGCAACCGAGCAGTACTTC

D: .
V: TRBV10-2
J: TRBJ2-5
size: .
CDR3: CASSERYQETQYF
DNA: TGCGCCAGCAGTGAAAGGTACCAAGAGACCCAGTACTTC

D: TRBD2
V: TRBV30
J: TRBJ2-2
size: .
CDR3: CAWTVGRTSGRTGELFF
DNA: TGTGCCTGGACCGTCGGTAGAACTAGCGGGAGGACCGGGGAGCTGTTTTTT

D: TRBD2
V: TRBV11-2
J: TRBJ2-1
size: many
CDR3: CASSLVASGRSYNEQFF
DNA: TGTGCCAGCAGCTTAGTGGCTAGCGGGAGGTCTTACAATGAGCAGTTCTTC

D: .
V: TRBV6-2/TRBV6-3
J: TRBJ1-1
size: many
CDR3: CASSYRADTEAFF
DNA: TGTGCCAGCAGTTACAGGGCCGACACTGAAGCTTTCTTT

D: .
V: TRBV6-6
J: TRBJ2-7
size: .
CDR3: CASCYSGDSSYEQYF
DNA: TGTGCCAGCTGTTACTCGGGGGATAGCTCCTACGAGCAGTACTTC

D: .
V: TRBV4-1
J: TRBJ1-1
size: once
CDR3: CASSPRGMNTEALF
DNA: TGCGCCAGCAGCCCTAGGGGGATGAACACTGAAGCTTTGTTT

D: .
V: TRBV5-4
J: TRBJ2-1
size: many
CDR3: CASSFGGSSYNEQFF
DNA: TGTGCCAGCAGCTTTGGGGGCAGCTCCTACAATGAGCAGTTCTTC

D: TRBD1
V: TRBV5-6
J: TRBJ2-7
size: few
CDR3: CASSLEGTGGYEQYF
DNA: TGTGCCAGCAGCTTGGAGGGGACAGGGGGCTACGAGCAGTACTTC

D: TRBD2
V: TRBV11-2
J: TRBJ2-7
size: .
CDR3: CTSSYAGTRLYEQYF
DNA: TGTACCAGCAGCTACGCCGGGACTAGACTCTACGAGCAGTACTTC

D: .
V: TRBV11-2
J: TRBJ2-1
size: .
CDR3: CDSSLERASYNEQFF
DNA: TGTGACAGCAGCTTAGAAAGGGCCTCTTACAATGAGCAGTTCTTC

D: .
V: TRBV5-4
J: TRBJ2-1
size: many
CDR3: CASRAASDGSGQFF
DNA: TGTGCCAGCAGAGCCGCCTCAGATGGTAGTGGGCAGTTCTTC

D: .
V: TRBV20-1
J: TRBJ2-1
size: .
CDR3: CSARWGALSYNEQFF
DNA: TGCAGTGCTAGATGGGGGGCCCTATCCTACAATGAGCAGTTCTTC

D: .
V: TRBV24-1
J: TRBJ2-2
size: .
CDR3: CATSDLSGSGTGELFF
DNA: TGTGCCACCAGTGATTTGTCGGGGTCGGGCACCGGGGAGCTGTTTTTT

D: .
V: TRBV14
J: TRBJ2-7
size: few
CDR3: CASSQATFYEQYF
DNA: TGTGCCAGCAGCCAAGCCACCTTCTACGAGCAGTACTTC

D: .
V: TRBV29-1
J: TRBJ2-7
size: many
CDR3: CSVEEEDKTPYEQYF
DNA: TGCAGCGTTGAAGAAGAAGACAAGACACCCTACGAGCAGTACTTC

D: .
V: TRBV5-6
J: TRBJ1-6
size: once
CDR3: CAGRRGTQGYNSPLHF
DNA: TGTGCCGGCAGGAGGGGGACACAGGGCTATAATTCACCCCTCCACTTT

D: .
V: TRBV5-6
J: TRBJ1-5
size: .
CDR3: CASSLRQAGGWNQPQHF
DNA: TGTGCCAGCAGCTTGAGACAGGCGGGGGGTTGGAATCAGCCCCAGCATTTT

D: .
V: TRBV20-1
J: TRBJ2-1
size: few
CDR3: CSAQFGFFGEQFF
DNA: TGCAGTGCCCAGTTCGGATTCTTCGGTGAGCAGTTCTTC

D: .
V: TRBV5-4
J: TRBJ1-2
size: .
CDR3: CASSLVAGNGYTF
DNA: TGTGCCAGCAGCTTGGTGGCGGGGAATGGCTACACCTTC

D: TRBD2
V: TRBV20-1
J: TRBJ2-1
size: .
CDR3: CSARLGLAGENEQFF
DNA: TGCAGTGCTAGGCTAGGACTAGCGGGAGAAAATGAGCAGTTCTTC

D: .
V: TRBV5-5
J: TRBJ2-1
size: .
CDR3: CASGDQRSGEGEQLF
DNA: TGTGCCAGCGGCGACCAGCGGAGCGGCGAGGGGGAGCAACTCTTC

D: TRBD2
V: TRBV11-2
J: TRBJ2-1
size: .
CDR3: CASSFSGQFDNEQFF
DNA: TGTGCCAGCAGCTTTAGCGGGCAATTCGACAATGAGCAGTTTTTC

D: TRBD1
V: TRBV5-6
J: TRBJ2-7
size: .
CDR3: CTSSLEGTGQGYYEQYF
DNA: TGTACCAGCAGCTTGGAGGGGACGGGACAGGGGTACTACGAGCAGTACTTC

D: TRBD2
V: TRBV28
J: TRBJ2-1
size: .
CDR3: CASSPRTSGRPDVQFF
DNA: TGTGCCAGCAGTCCAAGGACTAGCGGGAGGCCGGATGTGCAGTTCTTC

D: .
V: TRBV6-2/TRBV6-3
J: TRBJ2-2
size: few
CDR3: CASTTNPSSGELFF
DNA: TGTGCCAGCACCACAAACCCTAGCTCCGGGGAGCTGTTTTTT

D: TRBD1
V: TRBV25-1
J: TRBJ1-2
size: .
CDR3: CASNNLDRAGTF
DNA: TGTGCCAGCAATAACCTGGACAGGGCGGGGACCTTC

D: .
V: TRBV11-2
J: TRBJ2-5
size: .
CDR3: CASSILVTTERAQYF
DNA: TGTGCCAGCAGTATCCTCGTGACTACGGAGAGGGCCCAGTACTTC

D: TRBD1
V: TRBV24-1
J: TRBJ1-5
size: .
CDR3: CATSKQGVGNQPQHF
DNA: TGTGCCACCAGTAAACAGGGGGTAGGCAATCAGCCCCAGCATTTT

D: .
V: TRBV14
J: TRBJ2-5
size: many
CDR3: CASSFGRGAETQYF
DNA: TGTGCCAGCAGTTTTGGTAGGGGGGCAGAGACCCAGTACTTC

D: TRBD1
V: TRBV28
J: TRBJ1-1
size: .
CDR3: CARSLRQGRNTEAFF
DNA: TGTGCCAGGAGTTTAAGACAGGGACGAAACACTGAAGCTTTCTTT

D: .
V: TRBV11-3
J: TRBJ2-1
size: .
CDR3: CASQLAMGLGNEQFF
DNA: TGTGCCAGCCAGCTGGCTATGGGCCTGGGAAATGAGCAGTTCTTC